The source of this T cell receptor (beta chain) is a study of cytomegalovirus exposure and HLA in healthy donors. Study conclusions and caveats: Near-uniform donor sequencing depth was presumed by presence/absence analyses. Prior analysis indicated that the majority of TCR beta V segments exhibited productivity approximately 90% or approximately 30% of the time.

Comment on this clone: Antigen: not known.

The germline V gene encodes CDR1 MNHEY and CDR2 SVGAGI. V shed 0 bases and J shed 1 base, with 9 bases lying between them. The CDR3 covers 15 residues. Use of 60 Vbeta and 13 Jbeta primers characterized the PCR. Assay used: immunoSEQ multiplex PCR; TCRdb lists only in-frame clones, some missing. The data hold under 150,000 clones, with 70% to 80% observed a single time. Sequencing input: PBMCs. This chain uses TRBV6-5 with TRBJ1-1, with unresolved D. The TCR sequence derives from a woman in her 50s in good health and CMV-seronegative. The chain's CDR3 is CASSYSILPNTEAFF. The CDR3 DNA sequence: TGTGCCAGCAGTTACTCGATACTCCCGAACACTGAAGCTTTCTTT.